The 10 T cell receptor beta chains below were found in one sample sequenced in a study of Ad26.COV2.S vaccination and SARS-CoV-2 variants. Treatment: 15 to 20 received Ad26.COV2.S at low or high dose, single or two shots; roughly five received placebo; per-sample allocation not given. Sampling occurred on day 63 after the first vaccine or placebo injection. Clones were read by immunoSEQ multiplex PCR, and TCRdb kept only the in-frame ones, dropping some. This table holds over 400,000 clones, approximately 90% found once. The specimen was peripheral blood, collected in a trial of Ad26.COV2.S vaccine versus placebo. These receptors all stem from a person aged 18-65 years who received the Ad26.COV2.S COVID-19 vaccine or a placebo.

The chain employs TRBV7-9 and TRBJ2-7, with a weak D call TRBD1 (7 bases). V shed 5 bases and J shed 2 bases, with 13 bases lying between them. The CDR3 runs 14 residues. Germline V gene sequence: CDR1 SEHNR, CDR2 FQNEAQ (reference sequence). CDR3 protein: CASSPGDSPYEQYF. DNA of the CDR3: TGTGCCAGCAGCCCGGGGGACAGTCCCTACGAGCAGTACTTC.

The J gene is TRBJ2-1, the V gene TRBV25-1, with no clear D. Germline V gives CDR1 MGHDK, CDR2 SYGVNS. Trimming shortened V by 8 bases and J by 6 bases, and 11 bases separated the two germline ends. This CDR3 comprises 12 residues. Written as DNA, the CDR3 is TGTGCCAGCGGCTTACAGAGCAATGAGCAGTTCTTC. This encodes CASGLQSNEQFF.

CDR3 bases: TGTGCCAGCAGTAAACAGGGGGAATTCATACCTAACTATGGCTACACCTTC. It codes for CASSKQGEFIPNYGYTF. The V call is TRBV7-2, the J call TRBJ1-2, with 8 bases aligning to TRBD1. This CDR3 region has 17 residues. CDR1 and CDR2 from the germline V gene are SGHTA and FQGNSA. V shed 6 bases, J shed 0 bases, and the junction held 12 bases outside the gene matches. The complete variable domain, with remaining parts taken from reference TRBV7-2 and TRBJ1-2, reads GAGVSQSPSNKVTEKGKDVELRCDPISGHTALYWYRQSLGQGLEFLIYFQGNSAPDKSGLPSDRFSAERTGGSVSTLTIQRTQQEDSAVYLCASSKQGEFIPNYGYTFGSGTRLTVV.

The V gene is TRBV27, the J gene TRBJ2-1; TRBD2 matches at 10 bases. V dropped 8 bases and J dropped 6; count of bases not matched to a gene: 7. Germline loops: CDR1 MNHEY, CDR2 SMNVEV (reference sequence). This CDR3 spans 14 amino acids. The CDR3 reads CASGSGGVLNEQFF. As DNA, the CDR3 is TGTGCCAGCGGGAGCGGGGGGGTCCTCAATGAGCAGTTCTTC.

This clone was counted once. This chain uses TRBV9 with TRBJ1-2; the D gene is possibly TRBD1 (6 bases). With 4 bases removed from V and 0 bases from J, the gap between germline ends came to 13 bases. This CDR3 is built from 15 residues. Germline V gene lookup returns CDR1 SGDLS and CDR2 YYNGEE. This CDR3 reads CASSLTGLANYGYTF. CDR3 sequence (DNA): TGTGCCAGCAGCTTAACAGGGTTGGCTAACTATGGCTACACCTTC. The full variable domain, completed using reference TRBV9 and TRBJ1-2, is DSGVTQTPKHLITATGQRVTLRCSPRSGDLSVYWYQQSLDQGLQFLIQYYNGEERAKGNILERFSAQQFPDLHSELNLSSLELGDSALYFCASSLTGLANYGYTFGSGTRLTVV.

This clone was observed a single time. J is TRBJ2-3 and V is TRBV28; D call uncertain. CDR1 is MDHEN, CDR2 SYDVKM, per germline. The CDR3 spans 16 residues. The V and J ends lost 6 bases and 1 base respectively, with 17 bases between them. The CDR3 coding sequence is TGTGCCAGCAGCCCTACGATCTCTTCTGGCACAGATACGCAGTATTTT. It codes for CASSPTISSGTDTQYF.

CDR3 nucleotides: TGTGCCACCAGCAGAGGAATAGGTGGGGGTAGGCCACCCCTCCACTTT. Translated: CATSRGIGGGRPPLHF. V gene TRBV15 combines with J gene TRBJ1-6, with D possibly being TRBD1 (5 bases). The germline V and J ends were trimmed by 1 base and 11 bases, with 18 bases remaining between them. Germline V gives CDR1 LNHNV, CDR2 YYDKDF (reference sequence). This CDR3 spans 16 amino acids.

The chain employs TRBV28 and TRBJ2-7; no firm D call. The CDR3 has 16 residues. Germline assignment: CDR1 MDHEN and CDR2 SYDVKM. The V end lost 4 bases, the J end lost 0 bases, and 16 bases lay between the germline ends. CDR3 amino acids: CASSSPGRRVSYEQYF. CDR3 DNA sequence: TGTGCCAGCAGTTCCCCAGGCCGAAGAGTCTCCTACGAGCAGTACTTC.

The chain is built from TRBV7-2 and TRBJ2-5; D uncertain. V lost 4 bases to trimming and J lost 5 bases, with 8 bases between them. Germline V gene lookup returns CDR1 SGHTA and CDR2 FQGNSA. This CDR3 region has 12 residues. DNA of the CDR3: TGTGCCAGCAGCTCCTTTGGGGAGACCCAGTACTTC. This translates into CASSSFGETQYF.

Written as DNA, the CDR3 is TGTGCCAGCAGTGCGGGAGGGAACAGTAAAAACATTCAGTACTTC. Translation: CASSAGGNSKNIQYF. The genes are TRBV27 and TRBJ2-4; 9 bases map to TRBD2. This CDR3 has 15 amino acids. The J segment lost 4 bases and the V segment lost 5 bases, leaving 6 bases of the junction unmatched. The germline V gene encodes CDR1 MNHEY and CDR2 SMNVEV (reference sequence).